The 14 T cell receptor beta chains presented below share a single source sample, sequenced in a study of control samples from healthy donors and cancer patients. The protocol was immunoSEQ multiplex PCR, while the TCRdb copy is restricted to in-frame clones and leaves out a portion. The sample lists 140,000 to 150,000 clones, about nine tenths occurring once. Sequences were obtained from blood. The source of these receptors is a man between 25 and 39 years old in good health.

A single count supports this clone. The V gene is TRBV7-9, the J gene TRBJ1-5; TRBD1 aligns across 8 bases. This CDR3 is built from 15 residues. The J segment lost 6 bases and the V segment lost 0 bases, leaving 4 bases of the junction unmatched. Germline-derived CDR1 and CDR2 are SEHNR and FQNEAQ (reference sequence). Here the CDR3 reads CASSLAGQGGQPQHF. In nucleotides, the CDR3 is TGTGCCAGCAGCTTAGCCGGACAGGGCGGTCAGCCCCAGCATTTT.

The chain uses TRBV19 and TRBJ1-1; 9 nucleotides line up with TRBD1. With 5 bases clipped from V and 10 bases from J, the junction kept 17 bases outside the gene matches. Germline V lookup: CDR1 LNHDA, CDR2 SQIVND (reference sequence). The CDR3 has 16 amino acids. The DNA of the CDR3 is TGTGCCAGTAGTCATCCCCCGACAGGGGGTGGGGGATCAGCTTTCTTT. Its translation: CASSHPPTGGGGSAFF.

The chain joins TRBV12-5 to TRBJ1-4, with D possibly matching TRBD1 (6 bases). The CDR3 has 14 residues. Germline V gives CDR1 LGHNT, CDR2 FRNRAP. Between the trimmed V and J ends, which lost 4 bases and 4 bases, there was a span of 10 bases. CDR3 nucleotides: TGTGCTAGTGGTTCGACAGGTGTTAATGAAAAACTGTTTTTT. Its protein is CASGSTGVNEKLFF.

The chain has TRBV30 and TRBJ2-2; the D is unclear. Trimming stripped 4 bases from V and 1 base from J, with 10 bases between. The germline CDR1 and CDR2 sequences are GTSNPN and SVGIG (reference sequence). This CDR3 is 14 amino acids long. The CDR3: CAWTSTGNTGELFF. The CDR3 coding sequence is TGTGCCTGGACGAGTACCGGGAACACCGGGGAGCTGTTTTTT.

The chain recombines TRBV12-5 with TRBJ1-1; D is unresolved. This CDR3 has 14 residues. V was pared by 2 bases and J by 1 base, with 8 bases between. CDR1 and CDR2 from the germline V gene are LGHNT and FRNRAP. The CDR3 nucleotides are TGTGCTAGTGGTTTGAAGGTACCGAACACTGAAGCTTTCTTT. Its protein product is CASGLKVPNTEAFF.

V gene TRBV7-8 combines with J gene TRBJ2-1; possible D gene TRBD2, 5 bases. The CDR3 is 15 residues long. Germline V gene sequence: CDR1 SGHVS, CDR2 FQNEAQ. Trimming pared 3 bases from V and 5 bases from J, leaving 14 bases between. The CDR3, as DNA: TGTGCCAGCAGCTTTTTAAGCGGTCGGGACAATGAGCAGTTCTTC. It is translated as CASSFLSGRDNEQFF.

This clone occurred once. The chain uses TRBV15 and TRBJ1-6; D unclear. The V end lost 8 bases, the J end lost 0 bases, and 14 bases lay between the germline ends. Germline V gene lookup returns CDR1 LNHNV and CDR2 YYDKDF (reference sequence). The CDR3 is 16 residues long. The CDR3 loop is CATSDGGSSYNSPLHF. The CDR3 bases are TGTGCCACCTCAGATGGAGGGAGCTCCTATAATTCACCCCTCCACTTT.

The DNA for the CDR3 is TGTGCCACCAGCAGTGCCCGGGACAGCCCTTTTGCTTTCTTT. Encoded protein: CATSSARDSPFAFF. This sequence joins TRBV15 and TRBJ1-1; TRBD1 matches at 7 bases. The junction had 12 bases not matched to a gene; V was cut back by 3 bases and J by 11 bases. The germline CDR1 and CDR2 sequences are LNHNV and YYDKDF (reference sequence). This CDR3 region has 14 residues.

The genes are TRBV5-1 and TRBJ1-6; D is uncertain. The germline V and J ends were trimmed by 0 bases and 7 bases, with 11 bases remaining between them. This CDR3 contains 15 residues. The germline gives CDR1 SGHRS, CDR2 YFSETQ. Written as DNA, the CDR3 is TGCGCCAGCAGCTTGGCCGGGAGATTCAATTCACCCCTCCACTTT. Translated, it gives CASSLAGRFNSPLHF.

The CDR3 loop is CASSFQGAQEQPQHF. DNA for the CDR3: TGTGCCAGCAGCTTCCAAGGGGCGCAGGAACAGCCCCAGCATTTT. The gene calls are TRBV6-5 and TRBJ1-5; D may be TRBD1 (5 bases). Trimming left V 6 bases short and J 7 bases short, with 19 bases between. The CDR3 extends over 15 amino acids. From germline, CDR1 is MNHEY and CDR2 SVGAGI.

The rearrangement joins TRBV2 to TRBJ1-1; TRBD1 is a possible D gene (5 bases). There are 17 residues in the CDR3. CDR1 and CDR2 from the germline V gene are SNHLY and FYNNEI. V gave up 4 bases and J gave up 0 bases, with 18 bases separating them. CDR3 DNA: TGTGCCAGCAGTGTTAACTCTATTCAGGGTATGAACACTGAAGCTTTCTTT. Its protein product is CASSVNSIQGMNTEAFF.

The V gene is TRBV15, the J gene TRBJ1-6; D is undetermined. The germline CDR1 and CDR2 sequences are LNHNV and YYDKDF (reference sequence). The CDR3 totals 14 residues. Trimming removed 4 bases from V and 6 bases from J, with 10 bases in between. CDR3 in amino acids: CATSTGWSNSPLHF. The CDR3 DNA follows: TGTGCCACCAGCACTGGGTGGAGTAATTCACCCCTCCACTTT.

The chain combines TRBV5-5 with TRBJ1-5; D gene ambiguous. Germline V gene lookup returns CDR1 SGHKS and CDR2 YYEKEE (reference sequence). The CDR3 has 15 residues. The V end was cut by 1 base, the J end by 4 bases, with 12 bases between. The CDR3 bases are TGTGCCAGCAGCTTGTCCACCGGGTTAAATCAGCCCCAGCATTTT. Its protein is CASSLSTGLNQPQHF.

This chain connects TRBV6-5 to TRBJ1-3, with no clear D. The CDR3 runs to 14 residues. Trimming stripped 6 bases from V and 3 bases from J, with 12 bases between. Germline V CDR1 and CDR2: MNHEY, SVGAGI. DNA of the CDR3: TGTGCCAGCAGCCAAGGGCTATTTGGAAACACCATATATTTT. Translation gives CASSQGLFGNTIYF.